Listed here is a single T cell receptor (beta chain). This entry belongs to a study of T cell responses to AZD1222 COVID-19 vaccine. Here immunoSEQ multiplex PCR was the method, and the copy in TCRdb shows in-frame clones only, minus some. The table lists approximately 94,000 clones, 80% to 95% of them singletons. Specimen: peripheral blood, collected on day 0 of AZD1222 vaccination. The receptor comes from an adult in good health.

In DNA, the CDR3 is TGCGCCAGCAGTGAGGGAGGAACCTACAATGAGCAGTTCTTC. It specifies CASSEGGTYNEQFF. The chain uses TRBV10-1 and TRBJ2-1, with D possibly TRBD2 on 5 matching bases. The CDR3 extends over 14 amino acids. Germline CDR1 reads WNHNN; CDR2 reads SYGVQD (reference sequence). V gave up 2 bases and J gave up 2 bases, with 7 bases separating them.